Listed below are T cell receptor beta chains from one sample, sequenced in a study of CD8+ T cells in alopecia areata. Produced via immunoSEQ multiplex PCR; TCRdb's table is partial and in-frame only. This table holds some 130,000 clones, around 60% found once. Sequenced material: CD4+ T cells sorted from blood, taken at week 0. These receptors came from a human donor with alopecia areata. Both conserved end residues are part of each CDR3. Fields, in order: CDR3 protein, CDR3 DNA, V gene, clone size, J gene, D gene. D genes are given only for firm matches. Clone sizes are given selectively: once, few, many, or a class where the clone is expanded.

CDR3: CASSLGQGNWPYEQYF
DNA: TGTGCCAGCAGCTTAGGACAGGGGAATTGGCCCTACGAGCAGTACTTC
V: TRBV11-2
size: -
J: TRBJ2-7
D: TRBD1

CDR3: CASSFPGLAYNEQFF
DNA: TGTGCCAGCAGCTTCCCGGGACTAGCGTACAATGAGCAGTTCTTC
V: TRBV7-3
size: -
J: TRBJ2-1
D: TRBD2

CDR3: CATNKVNTGELFF
DNA: TGTGCCACCAACAAAGTAAACACCGGGGAGCTGTTTTTT
V: TRBV6-6
size: -
J: TRBJ2-2
D: -

CDR3: CSVVRGETQYF
DNA: TGCAGCGTTGTTCGGGGGGAGACCCAGTACTTC
V: TRBV29-1
size: -
J: TRBJ2-5
D: -

CDR3: CASSLGPTGTGTEAFF
DNA: TGTGCCAGCAGCTTAGGACCCACCGGGACAGGGACTGAAGCTTTCTTT
V: TRBV11-2
size: once
J: TRBJ1-1
D: TRBD1

CDR3: CASSWNADTQYF
DNA: TGCGCCAGCAGCTGGAACGCAGATACGCAGTATTTT
V: TRBV5-1
size: -
J: TRBJ2-3
D: -

CDR3: CASSLTGQLTDTQYF
DNA: TGTGCCAGCAGCCTTACTGGACAGCTCACAGATACGCAGTATTTT
V: TRBV7-2
size: -
J: TRBJ2-3
D: -

CDR3: CASSLEGGTDTQYF
DNA: TGTGCCAGCAGCTTGGAAGGGGGGACAGATACGCAGTATTTT
V: TRBV7-9
size: -
J: TRBJ2-3
D: -

CDR3: CASSTTGAQPQHF
DNA: TGTGCCAGCAGCACGACGGGGGCTCAGCCCCAGCATTTT
V: TRBV7-2
size: -
J: TRBJ1-5
D: -

CDR3: CATSRDQAGGREQYF
DNA: TGTGCCACCAGCAGAGATCAGGCAGGGGGCAGGGAGCAGTACTTC
V: TRBV15
size: -
J: TRBJ2-7
D: TRBD1

CDR3: CASTSNFNTGELFF
DNA: TGTGCCAGCACCTCGAACTTCAACACCGGGGAGCTGTTTTTT
V: TRBV7-2
size: few
J: TRBJ2-2
D: -

CDR3: CASSYQGQANTEAFF
DNA: TGTGCCAGCAGTTACCAGGGGCAGGCAAACACTGAAGCTTTCTTT
V: TRBV6-5
size: -
J: TRBJ1-1
D: -

CDR3: CASSDPHGASYEQYF
DNA: TGTGCCAGCAGTGATCCCCACGGGGCCAGCTACGAGCAGTACTTC
V: TRBV2
size: -
J: TRBJ2-7
D: -

CDR3: CASSQDYNQPQHF
DNA: TGCGCCAGCAGCCAAGATTACAATCAGCCCCAGCATTTT
V: TRBV4-3
size: few
J: TRBJ1-5
D: -

CDR3: CASSLAIQGYGYTF
DNA: TGTGCCAGCAGCTTAGCGATCCAGGGATATGGCTACACCTTC
V: TRBV7-2
size: -
J: TRBJ1-2
D: -

CDR3: CSVETAYSGNTIYF
DNA: TGCAGCGTTGAAACAGCTTACTCTGGAAACACCATATATTTT
V: TRBV29-1
size: -
J: TRBJ1-3
D: -

CDR3: CASSSPGQTNYGYTF
DNA: TGTGCCAGCAGCTCGCCGGGACAGACCAACTATGGCTACACCTTC
V: TRBV5-4
size: -
J: TRBJ1-2
D: TRBD1

CDR3: CASSLVRGTDTQYF
DNA: TGTGCCAGCAGCCTGGTTCGGGGCACAGATACGCAGTATTTT
V: TRBV7-3
size: -
J: TRBJ2-3
D: -

CDR3: CASSSRREYNVEQFF
DNA: TGTGCCAGCAGCTCGCGGCGGGAGTACAATGTAGAGCAGTTCTTC
V: TRBV7-2
size: -
J: TRBJ2-1
D: TRBD2

CDR3: CASSPGTQHWGYF
DNA: TGCGCCAGCAGCCCCGGGACTCAACACTGGGGGTACTTC
V: TRBV5-1
size: -
J: TRBJ2-7
D: -

CDR3: CASTNSHQETQYF
DNA: TGTGCCAGCACCAACAGCCACCAAGAGACCCAGTACTTC
V: TRBV25-1
size: few
J: TRBJ2-5
D: -

CDR3: CASRRYGTSSYEQYF
DNA: TGTGCCAGCAGACGGTACGGGACGAGCTCCTACGAGCAGTACTTC
V: TRBV5-4
size: -
J: TRBJ2-7
D: -

CDR3: CASSPRGVGSPLHF
DNA: TGTGCCAGCAGCCCCAGGGGAGTTGGATCACCCCTCCACTTT
V: TRBV7-2
size: -
J: TRBJ1-6
D: -

CDR3: CASSFSEDVYTF
DNA: TGTGCCAGCAGCTTTAGTGAGGATGTCTACACCTTC
V: TRBV7-9
size: -
J: TRBJ1-2
D: -

CDR3: CSVKRASGSSTDTQYF
DNA: TGCAGCGTGAAGCGGGCTTCGGGGTCTAGCACAGATACGCAGTATTTT
V: TRBV29-1
size: -
J: TRBJ2-3
D: -

CDR3: CASSLDRRGGYTF
DNA: TGTGCCAGCAGCCTCGACAGGCGAGGTGGCTACACCTTC
V: TRBV14
size: -
J: TRBJ1-2
D: -

CDR3: CSVATFSYEQYF
DNA: TGCAGCGTCGCGACATTCTCCTACGAGCAGTACTTC
V: TRBV29-1
size: few
J: TRBJ2-7
D: -

CDR3: CASRETEMNTEAFF
DNA: TGTGCCAGCAGGGAGACAGAAATGAACACTGAAGCTTTCTTT
V: TRBV2
size: -
J: TRBJ1-1
D: -

CDR3: CAWTRYNEQFF
DNA: TGTGCCTGGACTCGTTACAATGAGCAGTTCTTC
V: TRBV30
size: -
J: TRBJ2-1
D: -

CDR3: CASCNQGVEYEQYF
DNA: TGTGCCAGCTGTAACCAGGGGGTGGAGTACGAGCAGTACTTC
V: TRBV2
size: -
J: TRBJ2-7
D: TRBD1